The 8 T cell receptor beta chains presented below share a single source sample, sequenced in a study of human T cells and chemical hapten exposure. Described time point: patch test 2, 6 weeks after DPC sensitization. Treatment denoted: therapeutic diphenylcyclopropenone sensitization with weekly scalp DPC. TCRdb reanalysed the RACE reads using MiXCR and keeps one entry per CDR3 protein. The repertoire holds approximately 85,000 distinct CDR3 sequences, with 9.5% to 13% as singletons. The sequencing here drew on whole blood, taken in connection with sensitization to the hapten diphenylcyclopropenone (DPC). These TCRs come from a woman aged 25 to 39 with alopecia areata. Some clones in this sample may be carry-over from other donors' samples.

The rearrangement uses TRBV20-1 and TRBJ1-1, with D hard to call. Germline V gives CDR1 DFQATT, CDR2 SNEGSKA (reference sequence). Trimming shortened V by 0 bases and J by 0 bases, and 8 bases separated the two germline ends. The CDR3 covers 14 residues. CDR3 nucleotides: TGCAGTGCTAGAGATCCCCAGTTGAACACTGAAGCTTTCTTT. As protein: CSARDPQLNTEAFF.

This clonotype was picked up many times. J is TRBJ2-5 and V is TRBV10-3; D is unresolved. The CDR3 is made up of 12 amino acids. CDR1 is ENHRY and CDR2 is SYGVKD in the germline V gene. The ends were cut back, 3 bases at V and 2 bases at J, with 4 bases in the middle. The CDR3 DNA sequence: TGTGCCATCAGTGATCCACAAGAGACCCAGTACTTC. Translating gives CAISDPQETQYF.

The gene calls are TRBV11-2 and TRBJ2-5, with a possible D match to TRBD2 (5 bases). Germline V gene lookup returns CDR1 SGHAT and CDR2 FQNNGV. The CDR3 runs to 16 residues. V was clipped by 7 bases and J by 6 bases, with 24 bases between them. CDR3: CASTLDRGSAMKTQYF. DNA for the CDR3: TGTGCCAGCACCCTGGATCGGGGTAGCGCAATGAAGACCCAGTACTTC.

This clonotype was observed a few times. This rearrangement joins TRBV30 to TRBJ2-4, with 10 nucleotides matching TRBD1. Germline assignment: CDR1 GTSNPN and CDR2 SVGIG (reference sequence). The CDR3 is 13 amino acids. After removal of 2 bases from V and 7 bases from J, the junction contained 2 bases not matched to a gene. CDR3 residues: CAWSMGQGNIQYF. The CDR3, as DNA: TGTGCCTGGAGTATGGGACAGGGGAACATTCAGTACTTC.

The rearrangement joins TRBV7-9 to TRBJ1-1, with D hard to call. Deletions cut 2 bases from V and 4 bases from J, with 8 bases between. Germline lookup yields CDR1 SEHNR and CDR2 FQNEAQ (reference sequence). This CDR3 region has 13 residues. The CDR3, as DNA: TGTGCCAGCAGCTTACTCTACGGCACTGAAGCTTTCTTT. It encodes CASSLLYGTEAFF.

This clonotype has ten or more counts. The rearrangement uses TRBV7-6 and TRBJ1-1; 7 bases are a match to TRBD1. This CDR3 region has 16 residues. Unmatched junction bases numbered 8, after V lost 1 base and J lost 3 bases. The V gene's germline CDR1 is SGHVS and CDR2 FNYEAQ. CDR3 amino acids: CASSLEEGARDTEAFF. The CDR3 DNA sequence: TGTGCCAGCAGCTTAGAGGAGGGGGCGCGGGACACTGAAGCTTTCTTT.

This clonotype was recorded at least ten times. The CDR3 nucleotides read TGTGCCAGCAGCTCGCGGACTCCGTTTGGAGAGCAGTACTTC. Residues: CASSSRTPFGEQYF. The rearrangement joins TRBV11-2 to TRBJ2-7; D is perhaps TRBD2 (5 bases). Per the germline V gene, CDR1 is SGHAT and CDR2 is FQNNGV. The germline V and J ends were trimmed by 4 bases and 7 bases, with 17 bases remaining between them. The CDR3 has 14 residues.

This clonotype was counted many times. The chain combines TRBV29-1 with TRBJ2-5; D is unresolved. The CDR3 is 11 amino acids. V dropped 1 base and J dropped 7 bases, with 7 bases sitting between them. Germline V CDR1 and CDR2: SQVTM, ANQGSEA. The CDR3 DNA is TGCAGCGTTGAAGGACCCGGGACCCAGTACTTC. This sequence encodes CSVEGPGTQYF.